What follows are 23 T cell receptor beta chains derived from one specimen sequenced in a study of human thymus T cells. The source of the thymus tissue was resections taken during corrective heart surgery. Here immunoSEQ multiplex PCR was the method, and the copy in TCRdb shows in-frame clones only, minus some. This sample has some 120,000 clones, with just under 95% found just once. The material sequenced was thymus tissue. These receptors originate from a boy under two years old with a congenital heart defect but otherwise immunologically healthy.

The chain uses TRBV4-3 and TRBJ2-7; 9 nucleotides line up with TRBD2. Per germline, CDR1 LGHNA and CDR2 YSLEER. Losses at the gene ends were 0 bases for V and 2 bases for J; bases not matched to a gene: 8. The CDR3 has 17 amino acids. DNA of the CDR3: TGCGCCAGCAGCCAAGAAGCTTTGAGCGGGGGGACCTACGAGCAGTACTTC. Protein product: CASSQEALSGGTYEQYF.

V usage is TRBV7-9 and J usage is TRBJ2-3, with 8 bases matching TRBD2. The CDR3 spans 17 residues. Germline CDR1 SEHNR, CDR2 FQNEAQ (reference sequence). V was clipped by 0 bases and J by 0 bases; unmatched bases: 5. CDR3 in DNA: TGTGCCAGCAGCTTAGCGGCAGCGGGGGTAAGCACAGATACGCAGTATTTT. It translates to CASSLAAAGVSTDTQYF.

V and J are TRBV10-3 and TRBJ1-2; TRBD1 might be the D (5 bases). The CDR3 spans 12 residues. V lost 8 bases, J lost 0 bases, and 7 bases lay in between. Germline V gene sequence: CDR1 ENHRY, CDR2 SYGVKD. CDR3 loop: CAIGGSNYGYTF. The DNA for the CDR3 is TGTGCCATCGGGGGATCTAACTATGGCTACACCTTC.

The V and J genes are TRBV10-1 and TRBJ2-1; D might be TRBD1 or TRBD2, each matching 6 bases. With 1 base removed from V and 5 bases from J, the gap between germline ends came to 12 bases. CDR3 length: 15 amino acids. Germline loops: CDR1 WNHNN, CDR2 SYGVQD (reference sequence). The CDR3 bases are TGCGCCAGCAGTGAGTGGAGGGGGGTCCACAATGAGCAGTTCTTC. Its protein is CASSEWRGVHNEQFF.

The J gene is TRBJ2-3, the V gene TRBV7-2, with D tentatively TRBD2 (7 bases). The CDR3 length is 17 residues. V lost 5 bases and J lost 4, with 22 bases in between. Germline lookup yields CDR1 SGHTA and CDR2 FQGNSA. As DNA, the CDR3 is TGTGCCAGCAGCCCCGTGGCGGCGGGGGCCTCCTCAGATACGCAGTATTTT. Protein product: CASSPVAAGASSDTQYF.

The chain recombines TRBV4-2 with TRBJ2-1; 12 positions match TRBD2. V was clipped by 0 bases and J by 8 bases; unmatched bases: 11. CDR3 size: 18 residues. Germline assignment: CDR1 LGHNA and CDR2 YNFKEQ. The chain's CDR3 is CASSQDPPLAGGPYEQFF. CDR3 in DNA: TGTGCCAGCAGCCAAGATCCCCCCCTAGCGGGGGGGCCATATGAGCAGTTCTTC.

The rearrangement uses TRBV7-9 and TRBJ2-7; tentatively, D is TRBD2 (6 bases). Trimming took off 5 bases at V and 0 bases at J, with 11 bases between the two ends. Germline CDR1 SEHNR, CDR2 FQNEAQ (reference sequence). The CDR3 has 14 amino acids. Here the CDR3 reads CASSPRRDSYEQYF. The CDR3 DNA is TGTGCCAGCAGCCCTCGGCGGGACTCCTACGAGCAGTACTTC.

This clone was seen only once. V usage is TRBV11-2 and J usage is TRBJ2-2, with 9 bases identical to TRBD2. The CDR3 has 16 amino acids. Unmatched junction bases numbered 7, after V lost 2 bases and J lost 6 bases. CDR1 SGHAT and CDR2 FQNNGV come from the germline V gene. The CDR3 region is CASSLTSRGGPGELFF. Written as DNA, the CDR3 is TGTGCCAGCAGCTTAACCTCGCGGGGGGGCCCCGGGGAGCTGTTTTTT.

The table lists this clone with a count of one. The chain carries TRBV5-4 and TRBJ2-7, with a weak D call TRBD1 (5 bases). V dropped 0 bases and J dropped 5 bases, with 12 bases sitting between them. Germline V gene sequence: CDR1 SGHNT, CDR2 YYREEE (reference sequence). This CDR3 has 14 residues. The CDR3 protein is CASSLGQGPHEQYF. DNA for the CDR3: TGTGCCAGCAGCTTGGGGCAGGGCCCCCACGAGCAGTACTTC.

The sample holds one count of this clone. This chain links TRBV4-3 with TRBJ1-1, with D unresolved. This CDR3 has 15 amino acids. Germline CDR1 is LGHNA and CDR2 is YSLEER. Trimming pared 1 base from V and 1 base from J, leaving 10 bases between. The DNA for the CDR3 is TGCGCCAGCAGCCAAGCCCCCCCCGCGAACACTGAAGCTTTCTTT. It is translated as CASSQAPPANTEAFF.

The rearrangement links TRBV5-5 to TRBJ2-7; the D gene is possibly TRBD2 (6 bases). The CDR3 sequence is 12 residues long. Germline loops: CDR1 SGHKS, CDR2 YYEKEE (reference sequence). The ends were cut back, 4 bases at V and 2 bases at J, with 7 bases in the middle. Here the CDR3 reads CASSRGTYEQYF. As DNA, the CDR3 is TGTGCCAGCAGCCGGGGGACCTACGAGCAGTACTTC.

The genes are TRBV4-3 and TRBJ2-3; TRBD1 might be the D (6 bases). This CDR3 has 20 residues. CDR1 and CDR2 (germline): LGHNA, YSLEER. The V and J ends lost 0 bases and 0 bases respectively, with 22 bases between them. CDR3 sequence (DNA): TGCGCCAGCAGCCAAGAGGGGGCTGGGGGCGACAAACTTAGCACAGATACGCAGTATTTT. Translation gives CASSQEGAGGDKLSTDTQYF.

The V gene is TRBV29-1, the J gene TRBJ2-1, with 8 nucleotides matching TRBD1. CDR3 length: 15 amino acids. The V gene's germline CDR1 is SQVTM and CDR2 ANQGSEA. The trim removed 0 bases at V and 7 bases at J, leaving 8 bases unmatched. As DNA, the CDR3 is TGCAGCGTTGAAGATTCCGGACAGGGCAGAAATGAGCAGTTCTTC. It specifies CSVEDSGQGRNEQFF.

This chain joins TRBV5-1 and TRBJ1-1; D uncertain. Looked up from germline, CDR1 is SGHRS and CDR2 is YFSETQ. Trimming took off 4 bases at V and 1 base at J, with 20 bases between the two ends. The CDR3 is 17 amino acids. This chain's CDR3 is CASSPGWTEHWNTEAFF. The CDR3 DNA reads TGCGCCAGCAGCCCGGGATGGACGGAGCATTGGAACACTGAAGCTTTCTTT.

The chain links TRBV28 to TRBJ1-1; D gene uncertain. The CDR3 sequence is 11 residues long. V was cut by 2 bases and J by 4 bases, with 2 bases left in between. Germline-derived CDR1 and CDR2 are MDHEN and SYDVKM. In nucleotides, the CDR3 is TGTGCCAGCAGTTTAGGCACTGAAGCTTTCTTT. Translated, it gives CASSLGTEAFF.

DNA for the CDR3: TGTGCCAGCGGGCTAGCGGGGGGGCCTGCTACCGGGGAGCTGTTTTTT. Translation gives CASGLAGGPATGELFF. The rearrangement joins TRBV27 to TRBJ2-2; 12 bases align to TRBD2. Germline V gives CDR1 MNHEY, CDR2 SMNVEV (reference sequence). With V trimmed by 8 bases and J by 5 bases, 9 bases remained unmatched. The CDR3 consists of 16 residues.

The J gene is TRBJ1-1, the V gene TRBV5-4; 8 positions agree with TRBD1. With V trimmed by 4 bases and J by 3 bases, 5 bases remained unmatched. This CDR3 is built from 14 residues. Germline CDR1 SGHNT, CDR2 YYREEE (reference sequence). CDR3: CASSLTGGDTEAFF. In DNA form, the CDR3 reads TGTGCCAGCAGCCTAACAGGGGGGGACACTGAAGCTTTCTTT.

This sequence joins TRBV6-1 and TRBJ1-2, with D possibly matching TRBD1 (5 bases). CDR3 length: 14 amino acids. V was cut by 6 bases and J by 4 bases, with 15 bases left in between. The germline V gene encodes CDR1 MNHNS and CDR2 SASEGT. CDR3 sequence: CASRERGRIYGYTF. The CDR3 coding sequence is TGTGCCAGCAGGGAGCGGGGCAGGATCTATGGCTACACCTTC.

The V gene is TRBV27, the J gene TRBJ2-7; 12 nucleotides match TRBD2. The CDR3 covers 15 residues. Germline V gives CDR1 MNHEY, CDR2 SMNVEV (reference sequence). V trimming: 4 bases; J trimming: 4 bases; junction bases outside the gene matches: 5. The CDR3 sequence: CASSYGLAGLYEQYF. DNA of the CDR3: TGTGCCAGCAGTTATGGACTAGCGGGGTTATACGAGCAGTACTTC.

This clone was observed a handful of times. The chain employs TRBV19 and TRBJ1-5; D is uncertain. Trimming took 5 bases from V and 0 from J, leaving 8 bases between them. This CDR3 comprises 14 residues. The germline CDR1 and CDR2 sequences are LNHDA and SQIVND (reference sequence). The CDR3 DNA reads TGTGCCAGTAGTCTGGACCTTAGCAATCAGCCCCAGCATTTT. Translation gives CASSLDLSNQPQHF.

The rearrangement links TRBV27 to TRBJ2-7, with TRBD1 identical over 9 bases. Germline lookup yields CDR1 MNHEY and CDR2 SMNVEV (reference sequence). This CDR3 is built from 19 residues. J was trimmed by 0 bases and V by 8 bases; bases with no gene match: 20. CDR3 bases: TGTGCCAGCGGTAATACAGCACAGGGGGCGGACAAAAGCTCCTACGAGCAGTACTTC. Translation: CASGNTAQGADKSSYEQYF.

The rearrangement joins TRBV5-8 to TRBJ2-7, with 7 bases that match TRBD1. The V segment lost 4 bases and the J segment 3 bases; nucleotides outside the gene matches: 10. The V gene's germline CDR1 is SGHTS and CDR2 YDEGEE. The CDR3 totals 15 residues. CDR3 bases: TGTGCCAGCAGCGCGCCCAGGGGGAATAACTACGAGCAGTACTTC. As protein: CASSAPRGNNYEQYF.

This rearrangement joins TRBV5-1 to TRBJ1-2, with D possibly being TRBD1 (6 bases). The CDR3 contains 13 residues. V was trimmed by 0 bases and J by 8 bases, leaving 11 bases between them. Germline V gives CDR1 SGHRS, CDR2 YFSETQ. The CDR3 DNA sequence: TGCGCCAGCAGCTTGGACCCAGGGGAGGGCTACACCTTC. Protein sequence: CASSLDPGEGYTF. Full variable domain (rest looked up from reference TRBV5-1 and TRBJ1-2): KAGVTQTPRYLIKTRGQQVTLSCSPISGHRSVSWYQQTPGQGLQFLFEYFSETQRNKGNFPGRFSGRQFSNSRSEMNVSTLELGDSALYLCASSLDPGEGYTFGSGTRLTVV.